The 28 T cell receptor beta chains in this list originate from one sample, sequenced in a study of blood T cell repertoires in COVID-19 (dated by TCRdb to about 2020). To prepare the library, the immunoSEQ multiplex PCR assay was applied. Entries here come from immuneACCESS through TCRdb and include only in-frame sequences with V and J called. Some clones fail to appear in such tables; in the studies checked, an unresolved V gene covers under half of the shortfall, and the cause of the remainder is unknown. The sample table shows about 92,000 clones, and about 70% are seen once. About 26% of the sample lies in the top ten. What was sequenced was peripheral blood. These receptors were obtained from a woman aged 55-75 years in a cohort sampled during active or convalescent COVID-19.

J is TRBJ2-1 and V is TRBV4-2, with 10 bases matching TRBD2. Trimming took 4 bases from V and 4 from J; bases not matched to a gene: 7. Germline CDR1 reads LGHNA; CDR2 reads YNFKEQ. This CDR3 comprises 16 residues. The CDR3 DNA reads TGTGCCAGCAGCCGTATACTAGCGGGGTCTTACAATGAGCAGTTCTTC. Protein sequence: CASSRILAGSYNEQFF.

CDR3 sequence: CASSLYQDHRNEAFF. The CDR3 DNA reads TGTGCCAGCAGTTTATACCAAGACCACAGGAATGAAGCTTTCTTT. The chain couples TRBV27 to TRBJ1-1; perhaps TRBD1 as D (5 bases). CDR3 size: 15 residues. Germline V lookup: CDR1 MNHEY, CDR2 SMNVEV (reference sequence). V lost 1 base to trimming and J lost 7 bases, with 16 bases between them.

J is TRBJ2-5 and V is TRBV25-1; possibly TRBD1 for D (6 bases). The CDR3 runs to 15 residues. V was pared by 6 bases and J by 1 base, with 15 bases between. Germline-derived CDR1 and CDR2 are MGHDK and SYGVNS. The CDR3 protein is CASSRLGQSQETQYF. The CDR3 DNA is TGTGCCAGCAGCCGCCTTGGACAGTCCCAAGAGACCCAGTACTTC.

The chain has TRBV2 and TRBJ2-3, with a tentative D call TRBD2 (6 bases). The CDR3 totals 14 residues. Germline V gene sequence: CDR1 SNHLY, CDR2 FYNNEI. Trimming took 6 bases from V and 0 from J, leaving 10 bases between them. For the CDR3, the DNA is TGTGCCAGCAGCGGGACTTTTAGCACAGATACGCAGTATTTT. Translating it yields CASSGTFSTDTQYF.

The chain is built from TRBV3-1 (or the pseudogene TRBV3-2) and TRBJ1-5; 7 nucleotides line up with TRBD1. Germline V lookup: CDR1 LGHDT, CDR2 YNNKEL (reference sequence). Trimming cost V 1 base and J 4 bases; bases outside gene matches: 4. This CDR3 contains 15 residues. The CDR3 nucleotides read TGTGCCAGCAGCCAAGGTGCACAGGGGAATCAGCCCCAGCATTTT. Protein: CASSQGAQGNQPQHF.

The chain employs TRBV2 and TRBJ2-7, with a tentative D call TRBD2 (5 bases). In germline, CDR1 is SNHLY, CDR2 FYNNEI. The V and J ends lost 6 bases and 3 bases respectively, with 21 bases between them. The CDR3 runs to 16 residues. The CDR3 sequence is CASSPGVVESLYEQYF. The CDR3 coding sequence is TGTGCCAGCAGCCCCGGGGTGGTGGAGTCCCTCTACGAGCAGTACTTC.

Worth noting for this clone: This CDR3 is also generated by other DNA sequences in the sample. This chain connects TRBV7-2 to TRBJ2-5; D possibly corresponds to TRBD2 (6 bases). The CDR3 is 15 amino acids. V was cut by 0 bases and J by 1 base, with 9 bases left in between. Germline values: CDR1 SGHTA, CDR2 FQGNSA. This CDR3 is CASSLALGGQETQYF. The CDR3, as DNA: TGTGCCAGCAGCTTAGCGCTGGGGGGCCAAGAGACCCAGTACTTC.

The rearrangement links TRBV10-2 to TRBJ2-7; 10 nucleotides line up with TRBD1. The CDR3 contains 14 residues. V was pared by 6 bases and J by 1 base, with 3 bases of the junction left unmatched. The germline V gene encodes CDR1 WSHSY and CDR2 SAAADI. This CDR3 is CASRPGQGSYEQYF. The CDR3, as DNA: TGCGCCAGCAGGCCGGGACAGGGGTCCTACGAGCAGTACTTC.

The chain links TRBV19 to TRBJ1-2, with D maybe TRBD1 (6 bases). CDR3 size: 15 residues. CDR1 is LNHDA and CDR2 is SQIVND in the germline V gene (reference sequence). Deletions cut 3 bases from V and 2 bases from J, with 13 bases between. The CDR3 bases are TGTGCCAGTAGTATGGGACAAACGGGAAACTATGGCTACACCTTC. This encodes CASSMGQTGNYGYTF.

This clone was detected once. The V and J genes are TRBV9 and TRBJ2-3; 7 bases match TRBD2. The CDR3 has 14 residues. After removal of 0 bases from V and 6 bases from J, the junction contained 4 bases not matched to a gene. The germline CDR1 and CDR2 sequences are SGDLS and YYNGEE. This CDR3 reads CASSVGPSGDTQYF. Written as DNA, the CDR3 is TGTGCCAGCAGCGTAGGTCCTAGCGGTGATACGCAGTATTTT.

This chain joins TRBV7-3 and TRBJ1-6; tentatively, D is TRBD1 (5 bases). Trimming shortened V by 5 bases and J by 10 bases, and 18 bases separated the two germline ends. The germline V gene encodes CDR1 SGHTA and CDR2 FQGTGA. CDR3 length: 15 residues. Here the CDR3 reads CASSQRPDRNSPLHF. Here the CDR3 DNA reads TGTGCCAGCAGCCAGAGGCCTGACAGAAACTCACCCCTCCACTTT.

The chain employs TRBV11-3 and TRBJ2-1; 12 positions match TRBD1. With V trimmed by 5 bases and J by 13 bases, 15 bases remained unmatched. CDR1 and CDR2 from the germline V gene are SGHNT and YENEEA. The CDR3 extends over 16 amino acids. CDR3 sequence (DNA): TGTGCCAGCAGCCCCGGGGGGGACAGGGGGCTCGGGGGCCAGTTCTTC. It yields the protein CASSPGGDRGLGGQFF.

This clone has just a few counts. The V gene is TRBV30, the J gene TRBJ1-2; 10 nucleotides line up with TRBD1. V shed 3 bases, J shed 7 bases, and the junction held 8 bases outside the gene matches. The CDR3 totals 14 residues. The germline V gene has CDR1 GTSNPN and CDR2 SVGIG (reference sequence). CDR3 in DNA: TGTGCCTGGAGAGGGACAGGGGAAATCGGTGGCTACACCTTC. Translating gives CAWRGTGEIGGYTF.

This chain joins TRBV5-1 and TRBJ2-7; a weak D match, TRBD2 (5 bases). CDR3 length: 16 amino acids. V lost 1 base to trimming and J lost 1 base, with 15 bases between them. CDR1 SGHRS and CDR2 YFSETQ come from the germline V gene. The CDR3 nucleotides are TGCGCCAGCAGCTTGTCAGGCGGGCGGTCATCCTACGAGCAGTACTTC. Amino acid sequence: CASSLSGGRSSYEQYF.

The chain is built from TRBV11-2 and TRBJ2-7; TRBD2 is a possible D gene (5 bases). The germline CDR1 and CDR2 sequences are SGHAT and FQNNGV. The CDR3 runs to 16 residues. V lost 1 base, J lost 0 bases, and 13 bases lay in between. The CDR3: CASSLGRLGSSYEQYF. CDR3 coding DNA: TGTGCCAGCAGCTTAGGGAGGCTAGGAAGCTCCTACGAGCAGTACTTC. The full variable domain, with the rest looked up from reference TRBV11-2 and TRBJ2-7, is EAGVAQSPRYKIIEKRQSVAFWCNPISGHATLYWYQQILGQGPKLLIQFQNNGVVDDSQLPKDRFSAERLKGVDSTLKIQPAKLEDSAVYLCASSLGRLGSSYEQYFGPGTRLTVT.

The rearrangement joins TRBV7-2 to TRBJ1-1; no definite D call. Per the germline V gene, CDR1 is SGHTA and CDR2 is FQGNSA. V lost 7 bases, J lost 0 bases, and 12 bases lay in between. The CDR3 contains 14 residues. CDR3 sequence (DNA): TGTGCCAGCACCCGTCTAGTCATGAACACTGAAGCTTTCTTT. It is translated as CASTRLVMNTEAFF. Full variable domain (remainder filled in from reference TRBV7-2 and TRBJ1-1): GAGVSQSPSNKVTEKGKDVELRCDPISGHTALYWYRQSLGQGLEFLIYFQGNSAPDKSGLPSDRFSAERTGGSVSTLTIQRTQQEDSAVYLCASTRLVMNTEAFFGQGTRLTVV.

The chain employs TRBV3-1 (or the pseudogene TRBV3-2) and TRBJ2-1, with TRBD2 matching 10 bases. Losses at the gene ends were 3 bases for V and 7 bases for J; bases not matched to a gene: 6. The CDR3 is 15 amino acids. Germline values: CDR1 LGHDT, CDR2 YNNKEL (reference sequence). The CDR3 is CASSHLAGGWNEQFF. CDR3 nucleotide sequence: TGTGCCAGCAGCCACTTAGCGGGGGGTTGGAATGAGCAGTTCTTC.

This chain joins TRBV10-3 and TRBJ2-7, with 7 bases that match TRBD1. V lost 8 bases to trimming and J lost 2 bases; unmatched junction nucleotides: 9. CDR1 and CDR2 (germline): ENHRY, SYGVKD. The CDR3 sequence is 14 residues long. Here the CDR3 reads CAIRLGTDPYEQYF. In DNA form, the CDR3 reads TGTGCCATCCGATTGGGGACAGACCCCTACGAGCAGTACTTC.

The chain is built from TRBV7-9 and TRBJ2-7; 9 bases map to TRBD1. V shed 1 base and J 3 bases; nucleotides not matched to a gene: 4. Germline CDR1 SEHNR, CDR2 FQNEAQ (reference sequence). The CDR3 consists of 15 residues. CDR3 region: CASSLGGTGSYEQYF. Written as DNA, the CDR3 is TGTGCCAGCAGCTTAGGCGGGACAGGGAGCTACGAGCAGTACTTC. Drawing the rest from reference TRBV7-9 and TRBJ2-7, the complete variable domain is DTGVSQNPRHKITKRGQNVTFRCDPISEHNRLYWYRQTLGQGPEFLTYFQNEAQLEKSRLLSDRFSAERPKGSFSTLEIQRTEQGDSAMYLCASSLGGTGSYEQYFGPGTRLTVT.

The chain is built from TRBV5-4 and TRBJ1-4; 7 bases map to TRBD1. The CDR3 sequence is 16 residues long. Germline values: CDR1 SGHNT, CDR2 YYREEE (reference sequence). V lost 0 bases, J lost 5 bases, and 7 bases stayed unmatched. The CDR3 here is CASSLAAGGQNEKLFF. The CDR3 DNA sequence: TGTGCCAGCAGCTTGGCCGCAGGGGGTCAGAATGAAAAACTGTTTTTT.

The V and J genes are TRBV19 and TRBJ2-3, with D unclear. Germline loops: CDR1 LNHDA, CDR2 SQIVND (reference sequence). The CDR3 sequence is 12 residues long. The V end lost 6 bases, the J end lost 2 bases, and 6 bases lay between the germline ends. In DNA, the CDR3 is TGTGCCAGTAGCCCCAACACAGATACGCAGTATTTT. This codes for CASSPNTDTQYF.

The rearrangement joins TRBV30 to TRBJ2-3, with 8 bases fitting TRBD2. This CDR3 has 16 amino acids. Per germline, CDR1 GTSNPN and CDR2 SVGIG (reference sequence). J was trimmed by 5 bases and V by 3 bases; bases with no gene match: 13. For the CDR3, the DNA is TGTGCCTGGAGCGCAAGCGGGGGCGGGGTAAGAGATACGCAGTATTTT. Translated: CAWSASGGGVRDTQYF.

This CDR3 reads CASSLQGSQLQAYGYTF. CDR3 coding DNA: TGTGCCAGCAGCTTACAGGGAAGTCAACTACAAGCCTATGGCTACACCTTC. V is TRBV7-2 and J is TRBJ1-2; D perhaps matches TRBD1 (5 bases). Looked up from germline, CDR1 is SGHTA and CDR2 is FQGNSA. The ends were cut back, 2 bases at V and 4 bases at J, with 20 bases in the middle. The CDR3 contains 17 residues. Supplemented by reference TRBV7-2 and TRBJ1-2, the full variable domain reads GAGVSQSPSNKVTEKGKDVELRCDPISGHTALYWYRQSLGQGLEFLIYFQGNSAPDKSGLPSDRFSAERTGGSVSTLTIQRTQQEDSAVYLCASSLQGSQLQAYGYTFGSGTRLTVV.

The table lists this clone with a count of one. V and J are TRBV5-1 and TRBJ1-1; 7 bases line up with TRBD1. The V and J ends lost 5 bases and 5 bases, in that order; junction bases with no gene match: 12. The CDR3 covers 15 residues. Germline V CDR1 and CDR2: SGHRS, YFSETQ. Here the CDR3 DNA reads TGCGCCAGCAGGCAAACGACAGGGCTGGGGACTGAAGCTTTCTTT. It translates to CASRQTTGLGTEAFF.

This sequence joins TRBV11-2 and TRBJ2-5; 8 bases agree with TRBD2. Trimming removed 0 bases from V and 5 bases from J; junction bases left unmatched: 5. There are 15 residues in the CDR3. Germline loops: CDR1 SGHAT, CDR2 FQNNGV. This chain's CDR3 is CASSLDRGGSETQYF. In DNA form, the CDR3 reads TGTGCCAGCAGCTTAGACCGGGGGGGCTCTGAGACCCAGTACTTC.

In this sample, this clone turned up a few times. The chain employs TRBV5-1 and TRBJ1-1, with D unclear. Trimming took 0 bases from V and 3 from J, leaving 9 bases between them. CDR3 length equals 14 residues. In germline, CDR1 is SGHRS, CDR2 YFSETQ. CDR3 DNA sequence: TGCGCCAGCAGCTTGGGGTCAGGCGACACTGAAGCTTTCTTT. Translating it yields CASSLGSGDTEAFF.

The CDR3 here is CASSLSENTEAFF. CDR3 nucleotides: TGTGCCAGCAGTTTATCAGAGAACACTGAAGCTTTCTTT. The chain carries TRBV12-3 or TRBV12-4 and TRBJ1-1; no definite D call. Trimming stripped 2 bases from V and 1 base from J, with 5 bases between. The CDR3 is made up of 13 amino acids.

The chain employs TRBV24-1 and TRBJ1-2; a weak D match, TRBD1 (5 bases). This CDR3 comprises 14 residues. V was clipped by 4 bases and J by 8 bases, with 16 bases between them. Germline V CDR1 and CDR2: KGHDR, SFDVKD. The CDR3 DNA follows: TGTGCCACCAGTGAGGGGGACTGGAGGCGAGGCTACACCTTC. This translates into CATSEGDWRRGYTF.